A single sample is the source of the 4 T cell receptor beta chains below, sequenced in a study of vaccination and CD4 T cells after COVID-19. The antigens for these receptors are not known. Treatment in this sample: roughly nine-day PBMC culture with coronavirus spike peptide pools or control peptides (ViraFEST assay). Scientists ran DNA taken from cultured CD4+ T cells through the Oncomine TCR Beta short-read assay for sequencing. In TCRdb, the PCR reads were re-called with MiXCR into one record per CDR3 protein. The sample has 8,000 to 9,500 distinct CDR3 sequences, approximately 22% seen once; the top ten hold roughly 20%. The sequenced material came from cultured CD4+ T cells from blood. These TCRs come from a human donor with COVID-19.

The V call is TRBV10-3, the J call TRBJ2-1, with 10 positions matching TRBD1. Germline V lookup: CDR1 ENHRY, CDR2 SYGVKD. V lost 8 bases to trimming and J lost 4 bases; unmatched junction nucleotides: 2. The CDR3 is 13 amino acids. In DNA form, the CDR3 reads TGTGCCATCGGGGGACAGGGGTACAATGAGCAGTTCTTC. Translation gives CAIGGQGYNEQFF.

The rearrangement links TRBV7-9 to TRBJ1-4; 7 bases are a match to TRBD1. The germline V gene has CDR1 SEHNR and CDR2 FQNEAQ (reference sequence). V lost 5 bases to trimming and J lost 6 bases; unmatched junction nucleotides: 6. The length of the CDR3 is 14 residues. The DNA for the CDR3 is TGTGCCAGCAGCCGGGGGGACAGCGATGAAAAACTGTTTTTT. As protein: CASSRGDSDEKLFF. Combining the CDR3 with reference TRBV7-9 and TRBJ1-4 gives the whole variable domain DTGVSQNPRHKITKRGQNVTFRCDPISEHNRLYWYRQTLGQGPEFLTYFQNEAQLEKSRLLSDRFSAERPKGSFSTLEIQRTEQGDSAMYLCASSRGDSDEKLFFGSGTQLSVL.

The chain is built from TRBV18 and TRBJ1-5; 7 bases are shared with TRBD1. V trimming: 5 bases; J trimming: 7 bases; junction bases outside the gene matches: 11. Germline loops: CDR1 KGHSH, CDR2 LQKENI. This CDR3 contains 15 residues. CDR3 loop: CASSSSRGLDQPQHF. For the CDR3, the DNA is TGTGCCAGCTCATCCTCTAGGGGGCTTGACCAGCCCCAGCATTTT.

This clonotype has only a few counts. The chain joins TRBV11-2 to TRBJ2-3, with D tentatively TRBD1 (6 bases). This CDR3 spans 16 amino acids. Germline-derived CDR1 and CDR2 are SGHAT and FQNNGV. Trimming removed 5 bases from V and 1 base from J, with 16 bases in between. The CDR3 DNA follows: TGTGCCAGCAGCCGAACAGGGATGGGAGGCACAGATACGCAGTATTTT. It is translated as CASSRTGMGGTDTQYF.